These 10 T cell receptor beta chains originate from one sample sequenced in a study of CD8 T cells in ankylosing spondylitis. Via MiXCR, TCRdb re-called the 5' RACE reads, giving one row per CDR3 protein. The sample contains about 270,000 distinct CDR3 sequences, 32% of which appear only once. Input material: blood, either unsorted or a sorted T cell fraction (not recorded which). Receptor source: a male donor with ankylosing spondylitis or in good health (not recorded which).

There are many counts of this clonotype. The chain couples TRBV6-5 to TRBJ2-7; 9 bases map to TRBD1. This CDR3 comprises 16 residues. Germline V gene data show CDR1 as MNHEY and CDR2 as SVGAGI. Germline trimming cut 4 bases from V and 6 bases from J; bases unmatched to any gene: 13. Here the CDR3 DNA reads TGTGCCAGCAGTTCCCGTACGGGACAGGGTTATAGCGAGCAGTACTTC. This translates into CASSSRTGQGYSEQYF.

V is TRBV10-3 and J is TRBJ2-7; D may be TRBD2 (6 bases). The CDR3 length is 14 residues. Germline lookup yields CDR1 ENHRY and CDR2 SYGVKD. V was pared by 1 base and J by 6 bases, with 13 bases between. Written as DNA, the CDR3 is TGTGCCATCAGTGAGTTGGAACTAGCCGGCGAGCAGTACTTC. It yields the protein CAISELELAGEQYF.

The genes are TRBV12-3 or TRBV12-4 and TRBJ2-7, with TRBD2 as a possible D gene (6 bases). The CDR3 length is 14 residues. V was pared by 8 bases and J by 4 bases, with 18 bases between. The CDR3 coding sequence is TGTGCCAGCCAAGGGACTCCGAGCACGTACGAGCAGTACTTC. This codes for CASQGTPSTYEQYF.

With regard to this clonotype: This could be a read error, since a much larger clone is one nucleotide away. This sequence joins TRBV18 and TRBJ2-7; D is uncertain. This CDR3 is built from 14 residues. Germline-derived CDR1 and CDR2 are KGHSH and LQKENI. The CDR3 nucleotides read TGTGCCAGCTCCCCACAGAGACCTTCCTACGAGCAGTACTTC. Its translation is CASSPQRPSYEQYF.

The chain uses TRBV5-1 and TRBJ2-3, with a tentative D call TRBD1 (7 bases). The V end was cut by 0 bases, the J end by 3 bases, with 11 bases between. The germline V gene encodes CDR1 SGHRS and CDR2 YFSETQ. The CDR3 length is 15 residues. This CDR3 reads CASSLESGGTDTQYF. The CDR3 bases are TGCGCCAGCAGCTTGGAGTCAGGGGGGACAGATACGCAGTATTTT.

This clonotype was counted at least ten times. The V and J genes are TRBV20-1 and TRBJ1-5, with a tentative D call TRBD1 (5 bases). Trimming cost V 5 bases and J 4 bases, with 12 bases left between them. The CDR3 is 13 residues long. CDR1 is DFQATT, CDR2 SNEGSKA, per germline (reference sequence). The CDR3 sequence: CSAERTLNQPQHF. In DNA, the CDR3 is TGCAGTGCTGAACGGACACTAAATCAGCCCCAGCATTTT.

This chain joins TRBV10-3 and TRBJ2-5, with 7 bases fitting TRBD2. Germline lookup yields CDR1 ENHRY and CDR2 SYGVKD. This CDR3 is built from 13 residues. With 2 bases clipped from V and 3 bases from J, the junction kept 0 bases outside the gene matches. The CDR3 loop is CAISERGEETQYF. For the CDR3, the DNA is TGTGCCATCAGTGAGCGGGGGGAAGAGACCCAGTACTTC.

This clonotype was recorded a few times. The gene calls are TRBV6-1 and TRBJ2-3, with D maybe TRBD1 (5 bases). Germline V gene data show CDR1 as MNHNS and CDR2 as SASEGT. The V end was cut by 5 bases, the J end by 0 bases, with 12 bases between. CDR3 size: 15 residues. CDR3 nucleotides: TGTGCCAGCAGTCGCTCAGGGTTAAGCACAGATACGCAGTATTTT. Protein sequence: CASSRSGLSTDTQYF.

V and J are TRBV5-6 and TRBJ2-7; D might be TRBD1 (6 bases). The CDR3 totals 16 residues. CDR1 and CDR2 from the germline V gene are SGHDT and YYEEEE. Trimming left V 0 bases short and J 2 bases short, with 15 bases between. The CDR3 sequence is CASSLDIGTGTYEQYF. CDR3 DNA sequence: TGTGCCAGCAGCTTGGACATCGGCACAGGGACCTACGAGCAGTACTTC.

This clonotype has a handful of counts. The CDR3 loop reads CASSLGGDPYNEQFF. Written as DNA, the CDR3 is TGTGCCAGCAGCTTGGGAGGGGACCCCTACAATGAGCAGTTCTTC. The rearrangement uses TRBV5-5 and TRBJ2-1; D is perhaps TRBD1 or TRBD2 (5 bases each). The CDR3 consists of 15 residues. Trimming took off 0 bases at V and 2 bases at J, with 9 bases between the two ends. Germline loops: CDR1 SGHKS, CDR2 YYEKEE (reference sequence).